The 2 T cell receptor beta chains below all came from one sample that was sequenced in a study of cytomegalovirus exposure and HLA in healthy donors. It was with 60 Vbeta and 13 Jbeta primers that the PCR ran. Measured with immunoSEQ multiplex PCR; TCRdb has only the in-frame clones, and not every one. The data contain tens of thousands of clones, approximately 60% of them singletons. The sample taken for sequencing was PBMCs. All receptors derive from a woman in her twenties or thirties in good health and CMV-seropositive.

The rearrangement joins TRBV19 to TRBJ2-7; 12 nucleotides agree with TRBD2. This CDR3 region has 14 residues. CDR1 LNHDA and CDR2 SQIVND come from the germline V gene (reference sequence). Trimming took 4 bases from V and 8 from J; bases not matched to a gene: 6. The CDR3 here is CASSTASGGGQQYF. CDR3 in DNA: TGTGCCAGTAGTACGGCTAGCGGGGGGGGCCAGCAGTACTTC.

The rearrangement links TRBV7-9 to TRBJ2-7; 8 bases line up with TRBD1. CDR1 is SEHNR and CDR2 is FQNEAQ in the germline V gene (reference sequence). Germline trimming cut 1 base from V and 0 bases from J; bases unmatched to any gene: 5. CDR3 size: 16 residues. CDR3 protein: CASSLVGRGLSYEQYF. The CDR3 nucleotides read TGTGCCAGCAGCTTAGTAGGCAGGGGGCTCTCCTACGAGCAGTACTTC.